This T cell receptor beta chain originates from a study of T cells after yellow fever vaccination. Whole-study findings and limits: The booster response re-showed most primary clones: approximately 95% CD4, roughly 91% CD8. A faster peak, day 5 versus 15, was reached by the weaker secondary response.

Ten or more counts support this clonotype. Its antigen is as yet unknown. Generation of TCR cDNA used 5'RACE template switching (which added a universal primer site and UMIs). TCRdb called the 5' RACE reads again in MiXCR, with one record for every CDR3 protein. The data show about 220,000 distinct CDR3 sequences, with about 3% seen just once and approximately 3% held by the top ten. Trimming stripped 5 bases from V and 1 base from J, with 12 bases between. The CDR3 covers 14 residues. Germline loops: CDR1 SGHTA, CDR2 FQGNSA. Sequenced material: CD4+ T cells sorted from PBMCs, taken 10 days after the yellow fever booster vaccination. The J gene is TRBJ2-7, the V gene TRBV7-2; maybe TRBD2 (5 bases). This sequence originates from a man between 18 and 35 years old who received the YFV17D yellow fever vaccine. The CDR3 spells CASSTQRDSYEQYF. For the CDR3, the DNA is TGTGCCAGCAGCACCCAACGGGATTCCTACGAGCAGTACTTC.